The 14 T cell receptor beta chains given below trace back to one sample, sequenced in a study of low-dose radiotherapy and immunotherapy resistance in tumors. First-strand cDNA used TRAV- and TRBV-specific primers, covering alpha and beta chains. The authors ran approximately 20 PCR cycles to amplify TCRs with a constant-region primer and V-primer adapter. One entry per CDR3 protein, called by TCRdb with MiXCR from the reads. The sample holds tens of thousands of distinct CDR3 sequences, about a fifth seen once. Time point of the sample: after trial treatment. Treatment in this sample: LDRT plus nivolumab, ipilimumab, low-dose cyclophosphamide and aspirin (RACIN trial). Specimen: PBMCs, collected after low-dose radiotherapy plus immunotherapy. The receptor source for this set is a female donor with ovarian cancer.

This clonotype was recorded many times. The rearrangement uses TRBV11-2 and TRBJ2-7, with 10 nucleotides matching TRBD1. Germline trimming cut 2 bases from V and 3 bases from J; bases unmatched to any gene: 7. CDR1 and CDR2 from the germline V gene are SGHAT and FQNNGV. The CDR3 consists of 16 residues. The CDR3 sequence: CASSLSVRDRGYEQYF. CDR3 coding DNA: TGTGCCAGCAGCTTAAGCGTCCGGGACAGGGGCTACGAGCAGTACTTC. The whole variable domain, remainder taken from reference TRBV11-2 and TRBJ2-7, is EAGVAQSPRYKIIEKRQSVAFWCNPISGHATLYWYQQILGQGPKLLIQFQNNGVVDDSQLPKDRFSAERLKGVDSTLKIQPAKLEDSAVYLCASSLSVRDRGYEQYFGPGTRLTVT.

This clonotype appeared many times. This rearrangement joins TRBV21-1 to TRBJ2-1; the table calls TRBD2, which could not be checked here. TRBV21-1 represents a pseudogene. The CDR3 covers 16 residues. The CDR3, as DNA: TGTGCCAGCAGCAAAGGGACGGGAGGGCCCCACAATGAGCAGTTCTTC. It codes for CASSKGTGGPHNEQFF.

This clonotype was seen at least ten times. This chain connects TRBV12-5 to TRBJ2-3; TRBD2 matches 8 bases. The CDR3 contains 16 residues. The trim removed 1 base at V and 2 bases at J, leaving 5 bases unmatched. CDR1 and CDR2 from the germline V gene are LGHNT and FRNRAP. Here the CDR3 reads CASGLAGGGYTDTQYF. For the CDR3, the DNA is TGTGCTAGTGGTTTGGCGGGGGGGGGGTACACAGATACGCAGTATTTT.

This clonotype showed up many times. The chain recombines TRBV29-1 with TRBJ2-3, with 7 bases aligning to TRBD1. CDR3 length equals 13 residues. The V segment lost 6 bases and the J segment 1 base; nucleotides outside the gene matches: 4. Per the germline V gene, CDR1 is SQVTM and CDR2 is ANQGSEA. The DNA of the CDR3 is TGCAGCGTCCGGACAGGCCGCACAGATACGCAGTATTTT. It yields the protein CSVRTGRTDTQYF.

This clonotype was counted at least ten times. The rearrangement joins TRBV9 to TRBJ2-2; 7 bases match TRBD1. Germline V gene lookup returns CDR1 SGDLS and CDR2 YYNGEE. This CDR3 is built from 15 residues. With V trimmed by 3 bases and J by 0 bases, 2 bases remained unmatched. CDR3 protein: CASSGQGSNTGELFF. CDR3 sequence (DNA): TGTGCCAGCAGCGGACAGGGTTCGAACACCGGGGAGCTGTTTTTT.

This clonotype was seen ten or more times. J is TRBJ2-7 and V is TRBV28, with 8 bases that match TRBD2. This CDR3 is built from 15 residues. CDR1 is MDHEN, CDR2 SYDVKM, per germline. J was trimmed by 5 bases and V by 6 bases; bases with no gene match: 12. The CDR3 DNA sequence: TGTGCCAGCAGCCCCCCAGCGGGAGAATCTCACGAGCAGTACTTC. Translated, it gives CASSPPAGESHEQYF.

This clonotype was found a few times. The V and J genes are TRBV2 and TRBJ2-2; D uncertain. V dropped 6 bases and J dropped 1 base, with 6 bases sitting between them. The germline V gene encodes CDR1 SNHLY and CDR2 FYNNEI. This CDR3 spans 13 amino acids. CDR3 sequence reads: CASRSGNTGELFF. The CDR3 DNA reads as TGTGCCAGCAGGTCGGGGAACACCGGGGAGCTGTTTTTT.

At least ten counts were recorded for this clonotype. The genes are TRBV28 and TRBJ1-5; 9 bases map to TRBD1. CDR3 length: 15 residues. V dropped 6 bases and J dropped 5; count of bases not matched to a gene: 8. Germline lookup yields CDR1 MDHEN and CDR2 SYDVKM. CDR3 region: CASRATGGPHQPQHF. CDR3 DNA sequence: TGTGCCAGCAGAGCAACAGGGGGCCCCCATCAGCCCCAGCATTTT.

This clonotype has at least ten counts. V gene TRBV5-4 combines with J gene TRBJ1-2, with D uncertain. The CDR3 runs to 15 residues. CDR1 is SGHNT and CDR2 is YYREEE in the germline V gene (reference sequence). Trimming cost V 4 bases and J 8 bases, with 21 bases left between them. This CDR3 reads CASSLLGDDATGYTF. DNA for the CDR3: TGTGCCAGCAGCCTGCTAGGAGATGACGCGACGGGCTACACCTTC.

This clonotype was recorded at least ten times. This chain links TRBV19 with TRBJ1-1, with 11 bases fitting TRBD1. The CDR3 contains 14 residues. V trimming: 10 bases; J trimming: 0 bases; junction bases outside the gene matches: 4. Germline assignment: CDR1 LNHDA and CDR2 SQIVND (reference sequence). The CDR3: CATRDRGMNTEAFF. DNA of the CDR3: TGTGCCACCCGGGACAGGGGGATGAACACTGAAGCTTTCTTT.

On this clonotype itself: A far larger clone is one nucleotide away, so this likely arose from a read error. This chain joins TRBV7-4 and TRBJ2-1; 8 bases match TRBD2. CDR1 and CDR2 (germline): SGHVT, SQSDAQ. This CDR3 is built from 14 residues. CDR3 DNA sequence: TGTGCCATCAGCCAAGGGACTAGCTACAATGAGCAGTTCTTC. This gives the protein CAISQGTSYNEQFF.

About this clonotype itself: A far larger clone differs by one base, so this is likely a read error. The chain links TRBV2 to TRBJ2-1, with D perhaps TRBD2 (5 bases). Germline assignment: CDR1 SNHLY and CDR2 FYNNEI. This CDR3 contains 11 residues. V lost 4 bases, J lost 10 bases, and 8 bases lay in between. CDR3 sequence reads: CASSVGLEQFF. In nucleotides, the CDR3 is TGTGCCAGCAGTGTCGGACTCGAGCAGTTCTTC.

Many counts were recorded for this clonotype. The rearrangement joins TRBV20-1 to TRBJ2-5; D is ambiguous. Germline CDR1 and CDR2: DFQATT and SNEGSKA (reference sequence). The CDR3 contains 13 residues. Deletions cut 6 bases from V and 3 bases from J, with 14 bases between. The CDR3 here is CSAPSWQKETQYF. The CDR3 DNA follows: TGCAGTGCCCCCTCCTGGCAGAAAGAGACCCAGTACTTC.

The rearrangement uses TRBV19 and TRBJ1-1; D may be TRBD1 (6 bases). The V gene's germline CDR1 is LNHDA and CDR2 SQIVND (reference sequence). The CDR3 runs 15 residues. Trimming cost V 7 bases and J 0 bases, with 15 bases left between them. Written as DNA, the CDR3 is TGTGCCAGTAACGTGCCCACAGGGTTGAACACTGAAGCTTTCTTT. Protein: CASNVPTGLNTEAFF.